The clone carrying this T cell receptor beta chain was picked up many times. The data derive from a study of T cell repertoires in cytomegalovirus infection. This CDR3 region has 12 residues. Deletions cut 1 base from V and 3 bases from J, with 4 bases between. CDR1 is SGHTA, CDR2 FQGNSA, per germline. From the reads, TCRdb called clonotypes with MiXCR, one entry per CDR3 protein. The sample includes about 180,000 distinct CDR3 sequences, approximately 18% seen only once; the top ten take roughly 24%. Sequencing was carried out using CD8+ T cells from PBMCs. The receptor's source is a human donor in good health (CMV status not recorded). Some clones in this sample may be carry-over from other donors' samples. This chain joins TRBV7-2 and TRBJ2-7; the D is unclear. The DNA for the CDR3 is TGTGCCAGCAGCTTAGTGGTCTACGAGCAGTACTTC. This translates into CASSLVVYEQYF.